The text below deals with one T cell receptor (beta chain). The CDR3 spans 15 residues. V was clipped by 5 bases and J by 2 bases; unmatched bases: 8. Germline V CDR1 and CDR2: LNHDA, SQIVND (reference sequence). Authors' processing steps: Estimation of nucleated cell counts was performed using reference gene primer amplification. Produced via immunoSEQ multiplex PCR; TCRdb's table is partial and in-frame only. The V and J calls and clone size come from that table; D and trimming were worked out from the DNA. The sample holds about 200,000 clones, roughly 82% seen once. The source of the sample is a study of blood T cell repertoires in COVID-19. Background on the study: The United States, Italy and Spain supplied acute and convalescent COVID-19 samples. T cells, B-cell-depleted T cells, or PBMCs provided the cDNA or gDNA that served as material.

The genes are TRBV19 and TRBJ2-7, with 8 bases matching TRBD1. This TCR came from a human donor in a cohort sampled during active COVID-19. Input material: peripheral blood. The CDR3 protein is CASSGRTGLTYEQYF. The CDR3 nucleotides are TGTGCCAGTAGTGGAAGGACAGGGCTCACCTACGAGCAGTACTTC.